This paragraph reports one T cell receptor beta chain. What it binds is unknown. This entry comes from a study of T cell responses to AZD1222 COVID-19 vaccine. Notes on the study in general: Baseline serostatus was positive in only a handful of AZD1222 recipients. No repertoire was sampled before or during the peak T cell response, only after it.

Measured with immunoSEQ multiplex PCR; TCRdb has only the in-frame clones, and not every one. The profile shows more than 150,000 clones, approximately 90% of them singletons. The germline V gene encodes CDR1 SGHNT and CDR2 YYREEE (reference sequence). There are 15 residues in the CDR3. The J segment lost 7 bases and the V segment lost 3 bases, leaving 9 bases of the junction unmatched. This sequence was found in an adult in good health. Sequencing was performed on peripheral blood, taken on day 0 of AZD1222 vaccination. This sequence joins TRBV5-4 and TRBJ2-2; 7 nucleotides align to TRBD2. CDR3 sequence (DNA): TGTGCCAGCAGCTCAACTAGCGCCGGTGTCGGGGAGCTGTTTTTT. Protein product: CASSSTSAGVGELFF.